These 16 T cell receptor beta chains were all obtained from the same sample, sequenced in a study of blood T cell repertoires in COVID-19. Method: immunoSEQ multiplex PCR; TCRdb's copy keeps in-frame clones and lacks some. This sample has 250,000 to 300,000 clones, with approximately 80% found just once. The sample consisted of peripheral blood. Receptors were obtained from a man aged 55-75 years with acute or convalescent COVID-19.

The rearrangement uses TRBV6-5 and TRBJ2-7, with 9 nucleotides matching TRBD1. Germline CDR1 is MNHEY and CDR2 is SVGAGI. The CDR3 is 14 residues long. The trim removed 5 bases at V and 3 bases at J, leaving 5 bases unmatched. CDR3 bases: TGTGCCAGCAGTCCCTTGGGACAGGGCTACGAGCAGTACTTC. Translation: CASSPLGQGYEQYF.

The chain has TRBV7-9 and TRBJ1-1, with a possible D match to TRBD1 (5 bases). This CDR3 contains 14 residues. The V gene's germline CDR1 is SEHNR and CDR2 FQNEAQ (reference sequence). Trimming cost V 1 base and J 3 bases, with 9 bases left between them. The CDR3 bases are TGTGCCAGCAGCTTAGAATGGGGGGACACTGAAGCTTTCTTT. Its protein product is CASSLEWGDTEAFF. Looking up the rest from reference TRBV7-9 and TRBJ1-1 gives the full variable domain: DTGVSQNPRHKITKRGQNVTFRCDPISEHNRLYWYRQTLGQGPEFLTYFQNEAQLEKSRLLSDRFSAERPKGSFSTLEIQRTEQGDSAMYLCASSLEWGDTEAFFGQGTRLTVV.

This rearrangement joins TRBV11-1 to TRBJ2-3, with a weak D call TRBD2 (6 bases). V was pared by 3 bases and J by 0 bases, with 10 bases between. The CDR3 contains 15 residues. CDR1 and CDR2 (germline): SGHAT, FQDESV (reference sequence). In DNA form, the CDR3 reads TGTGCCAGCAGCTTCCGGGGGATGAGCACAGATACGCAGTATTTT. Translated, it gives CASSFRGMSTDTQYF.

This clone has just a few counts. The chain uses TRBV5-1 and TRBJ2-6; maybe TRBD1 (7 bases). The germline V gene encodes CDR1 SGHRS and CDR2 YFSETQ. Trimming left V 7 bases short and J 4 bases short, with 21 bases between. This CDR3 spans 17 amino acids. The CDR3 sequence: CASGLPARGRGANVLTF. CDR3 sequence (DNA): TGCGCCAGCGGCCTACCCGCCAGGGGGAGGGGGGCCAACGTCCTGACTTTC.

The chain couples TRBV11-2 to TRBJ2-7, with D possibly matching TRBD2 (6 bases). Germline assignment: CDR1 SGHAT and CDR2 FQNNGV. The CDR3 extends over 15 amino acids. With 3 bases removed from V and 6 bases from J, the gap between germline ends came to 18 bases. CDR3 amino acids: CASSLQASGVAEQYF. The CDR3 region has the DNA TGTGCCAGCAGCTTGCAGGCCTCGGGAGTTGCCGAGCAGTACTTC.

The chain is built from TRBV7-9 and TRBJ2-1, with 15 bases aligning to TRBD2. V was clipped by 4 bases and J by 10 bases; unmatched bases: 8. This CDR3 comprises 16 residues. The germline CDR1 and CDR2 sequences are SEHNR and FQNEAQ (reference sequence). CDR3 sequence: CASSSGLAGGFAEQFF. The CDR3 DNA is TGTGCCAGCAGCTCGGGACTAGCGGGAGGTTTTGCGGAGCAGTTCTTC. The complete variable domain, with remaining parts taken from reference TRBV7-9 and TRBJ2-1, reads DTGVSQNPRHKITKRGQNVTFRCDPISEHNRLYWYRQTLGQGPEFLTYFQNEAQLEKSRLLSDRFSAERPKGSFSTLEIQRTEQGDSAMYLCASSSGLAGGFAEQFFGPGTRLTVL.

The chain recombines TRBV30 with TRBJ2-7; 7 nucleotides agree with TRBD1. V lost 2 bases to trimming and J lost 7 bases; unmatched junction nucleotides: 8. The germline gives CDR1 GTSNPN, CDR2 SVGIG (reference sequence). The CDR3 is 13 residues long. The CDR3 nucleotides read TGTGCCTGGAGTTCGGGGACAGATAGGGAGCAGTACTTC. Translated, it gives CAWSSGTDREQYF.

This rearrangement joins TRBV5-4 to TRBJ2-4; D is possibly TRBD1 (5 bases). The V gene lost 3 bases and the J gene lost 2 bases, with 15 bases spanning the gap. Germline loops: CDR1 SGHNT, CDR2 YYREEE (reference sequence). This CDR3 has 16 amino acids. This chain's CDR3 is CASSYISGISKNIQYF. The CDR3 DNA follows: TGTGCCAGCAGCTACATATCAGGGATCTCCAAAAACATTCAGTACTTC.

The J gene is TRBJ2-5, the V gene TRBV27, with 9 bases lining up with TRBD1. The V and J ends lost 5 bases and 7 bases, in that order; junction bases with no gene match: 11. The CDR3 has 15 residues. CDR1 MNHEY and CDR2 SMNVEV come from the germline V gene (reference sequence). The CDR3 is CASSGTGTLRATQYF. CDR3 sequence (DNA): TGTGCCAGCAGTGGGACAGGGACCTTGAGGGCGACCCAGTACTTC.

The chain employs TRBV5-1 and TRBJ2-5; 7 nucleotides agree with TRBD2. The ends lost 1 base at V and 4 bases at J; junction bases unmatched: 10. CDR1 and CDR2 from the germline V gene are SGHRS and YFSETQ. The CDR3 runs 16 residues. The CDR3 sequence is CASSLQPAGSLETQYF. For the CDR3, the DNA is TGCGCCAGCAGCTTGCAACCAGCGGGGAGCTTAGAGACCCAGTACTTC.

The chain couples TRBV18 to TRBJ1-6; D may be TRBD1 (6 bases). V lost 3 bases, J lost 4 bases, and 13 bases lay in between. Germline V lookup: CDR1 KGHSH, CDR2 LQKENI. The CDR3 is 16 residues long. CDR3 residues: CASSPSRTDYNSPLHF. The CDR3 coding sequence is TGTGCCAGCTCACCGAGCCGGACAGATTATAATTCACCCCTCCACTTT. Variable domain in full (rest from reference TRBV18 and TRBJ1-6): NAGVMQNPRHLVRRRGQEARLRCSPMKGHSHVYWYRQLPEEGLKFMVYLQKENIIDESGMPKERFSAEFPKEGPSILRIQQVVRGDSAAYFCASSPSRTDYNSPLHFGNGTRLTVT.

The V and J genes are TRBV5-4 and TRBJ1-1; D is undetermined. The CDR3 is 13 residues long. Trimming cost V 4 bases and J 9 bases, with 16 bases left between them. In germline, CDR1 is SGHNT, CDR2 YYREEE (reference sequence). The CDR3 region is CASSTTTEWKAFF. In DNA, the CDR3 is TGTGCCAGCAGCACCACTACGGAGTGGAAAGCTTTCTTT.

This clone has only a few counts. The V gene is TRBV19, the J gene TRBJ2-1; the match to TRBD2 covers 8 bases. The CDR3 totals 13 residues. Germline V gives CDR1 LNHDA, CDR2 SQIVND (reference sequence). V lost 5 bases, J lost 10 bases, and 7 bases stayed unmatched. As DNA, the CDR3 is TGTGCCAGTAGTCCCCGCCGGGAGGGCGAGCAGTTCTTC. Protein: CASSPRREGEQFF. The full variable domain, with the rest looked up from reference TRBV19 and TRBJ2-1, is DGGITQSPKYLFRKEGQNVTLSCEQNLNHDAMYWYRQDPGQGLRLIYYSQIVNDFQKGDIAEGYSVSREKKESFPLTVTSAQKNPTAFYLCASSPRREGEQFFGPGTRLTVL.

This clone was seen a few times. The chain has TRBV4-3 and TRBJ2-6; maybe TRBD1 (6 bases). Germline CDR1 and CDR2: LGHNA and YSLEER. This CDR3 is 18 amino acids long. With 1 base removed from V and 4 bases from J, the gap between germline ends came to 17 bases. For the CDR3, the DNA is TGCGCCAGCAGCCAAGCATCCTTGGGGGCGATGGGGGCCAACGTCCTGACTTTC. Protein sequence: CASSQASLGAMGANVLTF.

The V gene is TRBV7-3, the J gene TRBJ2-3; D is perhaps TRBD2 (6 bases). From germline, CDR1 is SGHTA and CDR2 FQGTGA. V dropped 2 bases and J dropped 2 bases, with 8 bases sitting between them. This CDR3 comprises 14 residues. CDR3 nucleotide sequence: TGTGCCAGCAGCTTACGGGGGAACACAGATACGCAGTATTTT. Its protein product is CASSLRGNTDTQYF. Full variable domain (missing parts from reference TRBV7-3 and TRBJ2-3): GAGVSQTPSNKVTEKGKYVELRCDPISGHTALYWYRQSLGQGPEFLIYFQGTGAADDSGLPNDRFFAVRPEGSVSTLKIQRTERGDSAVYLCASSLRGNTDTQYFGPGTRLTVL.

The CDR3 region is CASSRQGYTGELFF. In nucleotides, the CDR3 is TGTGCCAGCAGCCGACAGGGGTACACCGGGGAGCTGTTTTTT. This sequence joins TRBV9 and TRBJ2-2; 8 bases are a match to TRBD1. Germline CDR1 is SGDLS and CDR2 is YYNGEE. The CDR3 is made up of 14 amino acids. With 4 bases clipped from V and 3 bases from J, the junction kept 2 bases outside the gene matches.